Only one count was recorded for the clone carrying this TCR beta chain. The data derive from a study of cytomegalovirus exposure and HLA in healthy donors. For the study at large: In a later analysis, it was reported that the 120 or so validation repertoires had been produced on the same platform as the roughly 700 repertoires belonging to the first cohort.

Using immunoSEQ multiplex PCR, the repertoire was profiled, and TCRdb retains in-frame clones only, with some absent. Of roughly 150,000 clones in the sample, around four fifths were seen once. Trimming removed 0 bases at V and 2 bases at J, with 15 bases between. Germline values: CDR1 SGHRS, CDR2 YFSETQ. This CDR3 is 16 amino acids long. This TCR came from a man aged 30 to 45 in good health and CMV-seropositive. V gene TRBV5-1 combines with J gene TRBJ2-7; D is unresolved. The specimen sequenced was PBMCs. The CDR3 nucleotides are TGCGCCAGCAGCTTGGCCCAGGCATCGGAAACCTACGAGCAGTACTTC. It yields the protein CASSLAQASETYEQYF.